The next 15 T cell receptor beta chains were all read from a single sample in a study of siplizumab effects on memory and regulatory T cells. The protocol was immunoSEQ multiplex PCR, while the TCRdb copy is restricted to in-frame clones and leaves out a portion. The sample consists of roughly 80,000 clones, over 80% of them appearing once. Sequencing used Tregs sorted from blood. The receptors here all came from a human donor in good health.

This clone appeared once. The rearrangement joins TRBV19 to TRBJ1-1, with D uncertain. The CDR3 has 15 amino acids. The germline CDR1 and CDR2 sequences are LNHDA and SQIVND (reference sequence). The V end was cut by 7 bases, the J end by 0 bases, with 15 bases between. CDR3 DNA: TGTGCCAGTACCCCATCGGGCAGCATGAACACTGAAGCTTTCTTT. Its translation is CASTPSGSMNTEAFF.

This chain links TRBV6-5 with TRBJ2-2; TRBD1 agrees at 9 bases. V dropped 6 bases and J dropped 7; count of bases not matched to a gene: 3. This CDR3 has 13 amino acids. Germline V gives CDR1 MNHEY, CDR2 SVGAGI. The CDR3 DNA reads as TGTGCCAGCAGGACAGGGGGGGGCGGGGAGCTGTTTTTT. The encoded protein is CASRTGGGGELFF.

V gene TRBV19 combines with J gene TRBJ2-5, with 7 bases identical to TRBD2. The J call may be incorrect, as the DNA end agrees better with TRBJ2-7. The CDR3 has 12 amino acids. Looked up from germline, CDR1 is LNHDA and CDR2 is SQIVND (reference sequence). The CDR3 DNA reads TGTGCCAGTAGCTCTCGGGGGGACGAGCAGTACTTC. Translating gives CASSSRGDEQYF.

The chain combines TRBV18 with TRBJ1-2; no reliable D call. The germline CDR1 and CDR2 sequences are KGHSH and LQKENI. The germline V and J ends were trimmed by 0 bases and 7 bases, with 9 bases remaining between them. The CDR3 is made up of 13 amino acids. The CDR3 loop reads CASSPPGLGGYTF. CDR3 DNA sequence: TGTGCCAGCTCACCACCAGGGTTGGGTGGCTACACCTTC.

J is TRBJ1-6 and V is TRBV7-3, with unresolved D. Looked up from germline, CDR1 is SGHTA and CDR2 is FQGTGA. V shed 1 base and J shed 6 bases, with 13 bases lying between them. There are 16 residues in the CDR3. CDR3 amino acids: CASSLKAPGFNSPLHF. DNA for the CDR3: TGTGCCAGCAGCTTAAAAGCCCCAGGCTTTAATTCACCCCTCCACTTT.

This sequence joins TRBV10-3 and TRBJ1-2, with D unresolved. Trimming removed 10 bases from V and 2 bases from J, with 20 bases in between. The CDR3 loop spans 15 amino acids. Germline assignment: CDR1 ENHRY and CDR2 SYGVKD. The CDR3 protein is CATRERNTENYGYTF. The DNA of the CDR3 is TGTGCCACTCGAGAAAGAAATACCGAAAACTATGGCTACACCTTC.

J is TRBJ1-1 and V is TRBV7-9, with 9 nucleotides matching TRBD1. This CDR3 has 16 residues. CDR1 is SEHNR and CDR2 is FQNEAQ in the germline V gene (reference sequence). The V and J ends lost 6 bases and 6 bases, in that order; junction bases with no gene match: 14. The DNA for the CDR3 is TGTGCCAGCAGACCAACAGGGGGCCGGTTCAAGGCTGAAGCTTTCTTT. This encodes CASRPTGGRFKAEAFF.

The chain recombines TRBV20-1 with TRBJ1-1; D is ambiguous. The V end was cut by 5 bases, the J end by 8 bases, with 9 bases between. This CDR3 contains 10 residues. The germline V gene has CDR1 DFQATT and CDR2 SNEGSKA (reference sequence). The CDR3 DNA reads as TGCAGTGCTCTCTGGACGGAAGCTTTCTTT. It yields the protein CSALWTEAFF.

CDR3: CASGPTGADTQYF. In DNA form, the CDR3 reads TGCGCCAGCGGGCCAACAGGGGCCGATACGCAGTATTTT. The chain employs TRBV10-1 and TRBJ2-3; 7 bases align to TRBD1. Per the germline V gene, CDR1 is WNHNN and CDR2 is SYGVQD (reference sequence). This CDR3 is 13 amino acids long. Unmatched junction bases numbered 8, after V lost 8 bases and J lost 6 bases.

The chain has TRBV7-2 and TRBJ2-3, with D maybe TRBD1 (6 bases). The CDR3 is 16 residues long. The V gene lost 4 bases and the J gene lost 1 base, with 15 bases spanning the gap. Germline CDR1 reads SGHTA; CDR2 reads FQGNSA. The CDR3 DNA is TGTGCCAGCAGCTCATTCGGGACACGCGGCACAGATACGCAGTATTTT. Encoded protein: CASSSFGTRGTDTQYF.

This sequence joins TRBV4-1 and TRBJ2-2; D gene ambiguous. The germline CDR1 and CDR2 sequences are MGHRA and YSYEKL. This CDR3 has 16 residues. The V end lost 1 base, the J end lost 2 bases, and 11 bases lay between the germline ends. CDR3 DNA sequence: TGCGCCAGCAGCCAAGCCTGGATAGGAAACACCGGGGAGCTGTTTTTT. Protein product: CASSQAWIGNTGELFF.

The chain recombines TRBV5-6 with TRBJ2-7, with TRBD1 matching over 7 bases. With 4 bases clipped from V and 0 bases from J, the junction kept 4 bases outside the gene matches. The CDR3 has 14 residues. Germline values: CDR1 SGHDT, CDR2 YYEEEE. The CDR3 bases are TGTGCCAGCAGCCTCGGGACAGTCTCCTACGAGCAGTACTTC. It encodes CASSLGTVSYEQYF.

The rearrangement links TRBV15 to TRBJ2-5, with TRBD1 identical over 10 bases. Germline V CDR1 and CDR2: LNHNV, YYDKDF (reference sequence). CDR3 length: 17 amino acids. The ends lost 2 bases at V and 3 bases at J; junction bases unmatched: 9. The CDR3 region is CATSRSLLGTGEETQYF. The CDR3 coding sequence is TGTGCCACCAGCAGATCTCTGTTGGGGACAGGGGAAGAGACCCAGTACTTC.

This clone was recorded once. The rearrangement uses TRBV4-1 and TRBJ1-1, with 8 bases lining up with TRBD1. Germline V lookup: CDR1 MGHRA, CDR2 YSYEKL. The junction had 6 bases not matched to a gene; V was cut back by 1 base and J by 5 bases. The CDR3 is made up of 15 amino acids. The CDR3 DNA follows: TGCGCCAGCAGCCAAGGGGCAGGGGGCAGTACTGAAGCTTTCTTT. Protein: CASSQGAGGSTEAFF.

This clone was seen only a few times. V usage is TRBV10-3 and J usage is TRBJ2-7; 10 positions agree with TRBD1. The CDR3 is 14 residues long. V lost 6 bases and J lost 4; bases outside the gene matches: 6. The germline CDR1 and CDR2 sequences are ENHRY and SYGVKD. CDR3 amino acids: CAIRTGTGEYEQYF. The CDR3 bases are TGTGCCATCAGAACCGGGACAGGGGAGTACGAGCAGTACTTC.